This T cell receptor beta chain was sequenced for a study of blood T cell repertoires in COVID-19. Trimming stripped 0 bases from V and 7 bases from J, with 11 bases between. The CDR3 is 14 residues long. Germline lookup yields CDR1 SGHRS and CDR2 YFSETQ. Profiling relied on immunoSEQ multiplex PCR, and the TCRdb table lists in-frame clones only, not all of them. The sample shows about 210,000 clones, about 90% of them seen only once. The specimen was peripheral blood. This sequence originates from a young man with acute or convalescent COVID-19. The V gene is TRBV5-1, the J gene TRBJ2-1; perhaps TRBD1 as D (5 bases). CDR3: CASSLEGPWNEQFF. In DNA form, the CDR3 reads TGCGCCAGCAGCTTGGAGGGGCCATGGAATGAGCAGTTCTTC.